One and the same sample provided the 22 T cell receptor beta chains below, sequenced in a study of shared clonotypes between healthy human individuals. Generated by immunoSEQ multiplex PCR, the TCRdb table keeps only in-frame clones and is missing some. The repertoire includes about 640,000 clones, about three quarters of them detected once, and 1.8% sits in the top ten. The sequencing sample was made of memory CD4+ T cells sorted from blood. Subset noted: CD45RA-negative fraction. These receptors were obtained from a woman between 25 and 40 years old in good health.

This clone showed up just a few times. The V gene is TRBV30, the J gene TRBJ1-3; no definite D call. Germline CDR1 and CDR2: GTSNPN and SVGIG (reference sequence). The CDR3 spans 14 residues. Trimming stripped 0 bases from V and 0 bases from J, with 6 bases between. The chain's CDR3 is CAWSVTLSGNTIYF. The CDR3 DNA reads TGTGCCTGGAGTGTAACTCTCTCTGGAAACACCATATATTTT. The full variable domain, completed using reference TRBV30 and TRBJ1-3, is SQTIHQWPATLVQPVGSPLSLECTVEGTSNPNLYWYRQAAGRGLQLLFYSVGIGQISSEVPQNLSASRPQDRQFILSSKKLLLSDSGFYLCAWSVTLSGNTIYFGEGSWLTVV.

CDR3 sequence: CASSLLRTLTEAFF. In nucleotides, the CDR3 is TGTGCCAGCAGCTTACTTCGAACTCTAACTGAAGCTTTCTTT. The chain joins TRBV7-8 to TRBJ1-1; D remains unclear. The germline gives CDR1 SGHVS, CDR2 FQNEAQ. V lost 2 bases, J lost 5 bases, and 12 bases lay in between. There are 14 residues in the CDR3.

The chain employs TRBV9 and TRBJ2-1, with 7 bases aligning to TRBD2. Germline V gene lookup returns CDR1 SGDLS and CDR2 YYNGEE. The CDR3 extends over 16 amino acids. Germline trimming cut 2 bases from V and 4 bases from J; bases unmatched to any gene: 9. CDR3 region: CASSVKAGRLYNEQFF. The CDR3 region has the DNA TGTGCCAGCAGCGTGAAAGCGGGGCGCCTTTACAATGAGCAGTTCTTC.

V usage is TRBV5-6 and J usage is TRBJ2-5, with D unresolved. The CDR3 covers 14 residues. CDR1 and CDR2 from the germline V gene are SGHDT and YYEEEE. V was clipped by 4 bases and J by 0 bases, with 10 bases between them. CDR3 in DNA: TGTGCCAGCAGCCGGCCGACGGACCAAGAGACCCAGTACTTC. Translation: CASSRPTDQETQYF.

The chain carries TRBV7-8 and TRBJ1-1; possible D gene TRBD1, 6 bases. The CDR3 is made up of 16 amino acids. Per the germline V gene, CDR1 is SGHVS and CDR2 is FQNEAQ. V lost 5 bases to trimming and J lost 2 bases, with 18 bases between them. The CDR3 DNA reads TGTGCCAGCAGCCCGCCCCGCCGGGGGCGAAACACTGAAGCTTTCTTT. This codes for CASSPPRRGRNTEAFF.

V is TRBV11-3 and J is TRBJ2-3, with TRBD2 matching over 7 bases. Unmatched junction bases numbered 4, after V lost 4 bases and J lost 3 bases. The CDR3 is made up of 14 amino acids. Germline V lookup: CDR1 SGHNT, CDR2 YENEEA. The DNA of the CDR3 is TGTGCCAGCAGCTCCGGGACTAAAACAGATACGCAGTATTTT. It translates to CASSSGTKTDTQYF.

J is TRBJ2-5 and V is TRBV4-2, with 14 bases identical to TRBD2. Germline-derived CDR1 and CDR2 are LGHNA and YNFKEQ. The CDR3 loop spans 17 amino acids. V shed 2 bases, J shed 5 bases, and the junction held 7 bases outside the gene matches. DNA for the CDR3: TGTGCCAGCAGCCAAACCGGGACTAGCGGGAGAGGCGAGACCCAGTACTTC. Translating gives CASSQTGTSGRGETQYF.

This chain joins TRBV14 and TRBJ2-5; weak D call: TRBD2 (6 bases). The germline gives CDR1 SGHDN, CDR2 FVKESK. Trimming took 4 bases from V and 5 from J, leaving 11 bases between them. The CDR3 length is 13 residues. The DNA for the CDR3 is TGTGCCAGCAGCCGGGAGGTATGGGAGACCCAGTACTTC. Translated: CASSREVWETQYF.

This clone has only a few counts. The identical CDR3 is also encoded by other nucleotide sequences in the sample. The V and J genes are TRBV7-2 and TRBJ2-7, with D hard to call. The CDR3 consists of 13 residues. Germline CDR1 SGHTA, CDR2 FQGNSA. The germline V and J ends were trimmed by 1 base and 3 bases, with 7 bases remaining between them. The CDR3 coding sequence is TGTGCCAGCAGCTTAGGGAACAACTACGAGCAGTACTTC. Protein: CASSLGNNYEQYF. Filled out from reference TRBV7-2 and TRBJ2-7, the complete variable domain reads GAGVSQSPSNKVTEKGKDVELRCDPISGHTALYWYRQSLGQGLEFLIYFQGNSAPDKSGLPSDRFSAERTGGSVSTLTIQRTQQEDSAVYLCASSLGNNYEQYFGPGTRLTVT.

The rearrangement links TRBV10-3 to TRBJ2-7; D possibly corresponds to TRBD1 (5 bases). Germline V gene lookup returns CDR1 ENHRY and CDR2 SYGVKD. The CDR3 contains 15 residues. Trimming took off 10 bases at V and 2 bases at J, with 21 bases between the two ends. For the CDR3, the DNA is TGTGCCACCAGGGATAACGTTGGAAACCCCTACGAGCAGTACTTC. This translates into CATRDNVGNPYEQYF.

This clone has just a few counts. This chain uses TRBV5-1 with TRBJ2-7; 14 bases line up with TRBD2. Germline V gene lookup returns CDR1 SGHRS and CDR2 YFSETQ. This CDR3 contains 16 residues. V lost 3 bases and J lost 3; bases outside the gene matches: 5. The CDR3 nucleotides read TGCGCCAGCAGCTCCCGGACTAGCGGGAGGAACTACGAGCAGTACTTC. Protein: CASSSRTSGRNYEQYF.

The rearrangement joins TRBV2 to TRBJ1-5; D is undetermined. V dropped 10 bases and J dropped 1 base, with 14 bases sitting between them. The CDR3 totals 14 residues. Per germline, CDR1 SNHLY and CDR2 FYNNEI. The DNA for the CDR3 is TGTGCCACGGGTGAGAACCTAAGCAATCAGCCCCAGCATTTT. Translation: CATGENLSNQPQHF.

The chain uses TRBV6-6 and TRBJ2-7; no reliable D call. There are 15 residues in the CDR3. Germline V lookup: CDR1 MNHNY, CDR2 SVGAGI (reference sequence). Trimming cost V 6 bases and J 2 bases, with 17 bases left between them. In nucleotides, the CDR3 is TGTGCCAGCAGCACCACCGCAGGCCGGACCTACGAGCAGTACTTC. Its protein product is CASSTTAGRTYEQYF.

V usage is TRBV27 and J usage is TRBJ2-5; no reliable D call. V lost 8 bases and J lost 5, with 12 bases in between. CDR3 length equals 12 residues. Germline V gene lookup returns CDR1 MNHEY and CDR2 SMNVEV (reference sequence). CDR3 sequence: CASGRRAETQYF. DNA of the CDR3: TGTGCCAGCGGAAGACGGGCGGAGACCCAGTACTTC.

The chain couples TRBV11-2 to TRBJ2-7; D is uncertain. Germline V gives CDR1 SGHAT, CDR2 FQNNGV. The CDR3 loop spans 15 amino acids. Trimming left V 0 bases short and J 6 bases short, with 15 bases between. CDR3 amino acids: CASSLDPQVGSEQYF. DNA of the CDR3: TGTGCCAGCAGCTTAGATCCCCAGGTTGGAAGCGAGCAGTACTTC.

This sequence joins TRBV7-2 and TRBJ2-1; D perhaps matches TRBD1 (6 bases). Germline CDR1 is SGHTA and CDR2 is FQGNSA. The V end was cut by 5 bases, the J end by 7 bases, with 18 bases between. This CDR3 comprises 15 residues. For the CDR3, the DNA is TGTGCCAGCAGCCGAACTCAACAGGGTTTTAATGAGCAGTTCTTC. Amino acid sequence: CASSRTQQGFNEQFF.

This chain joins TRBV28 and TRBJ2-5; D remains unclear. The CDR3 length is 13 residues. Germline loops: CDR1 MDHEN, CDR2 SYDVKM. The V gene lost 8 bases and the J gene lost 2 bases, with 12 bases spanning the gap. CDR3 bases: TGTGCCAGCGTTCCAGCCTCACAAGAGACCCAGTACTTC. Translating gives CASVPASQETQYF.

The chain has TRBV21-1 and TRBJ2-7; the table's D call TRBD1 went unverified against the DNA. TRBV21-1 constitutes a pseudogene. The CDR3 spans 15 residues. Here the CDR3 DNA reads TGTGCCAGCAGCATAAGACAGGGGGAAGAATACGAGCAGTACTTC. Its translation is CASSIRQGEEYEQYF.

There are a few counts of this clone. The chain links TRBV5-1 to TRBJ2-3; the D gene is possibly TRBD1 (6 bases). Trimming left V 3 bases short and J 4 bases short, with 15 bases between. The CDR3 runs 15 residues. Germline V CDR1 and CDR2: SGHRS, YFSETQ. CDR3 DNA: TGCGCCAGCAGCTCGATACAGGGTTGGGCAGATACGCAGTATTTT. Translating gives CASSSIQGWADTQYF.

As regards this clone: In the same sample, other DNA sequences code for this CDR3. The rearrangement links TRBV28 to TRBJ1-5; unclear D gene. V was clipped by 1 base and J by 7 bases, with 5 bases between them. The germline V gene has CDR1 MDHEN and CDR2 SYDVKM. The CDR3 runs to 12 residues. DNA of the CDR3: TGTGCCAGCAGTTTATTACGGCAGCCCCAGCATTTT. This encodes CASSLLRQPQHF.

This clone appeared a few times. The same CDR3 can be traced to other DNA sequences in this sample. The rearrangement uses TRBV7-2 and TRBJ2-5, with a weak D call TRBD1 (5 bases). CDR1 and CDR2 (germline): SGHTA, FQGNSA. Trimming cost V 1 base and J 5 bases, with 5 bases left between them. The CDR3 spans 12 residues. The CDR3 protein is CASSLDRETQYF. CDR3 coding DNA: TGTGCCAGCAGCTTAGACAGGGAGACCCAGTACTTC.

The genes are TRBV11-3 and TRBJ2-5; TRBD2 aligns across 12 bases. CDR3 length: 15 amino acids. V was pared by 3 bases and J by 4 bases, with 3 bases of the junction left unmatched. CDR1 is SGHNT, CDR2 YENEEA, per germline. This CDR3 reads CASSFSGLAGETQYF. CDR3 DNA: TGTGCCAGCAGCTTTTCGGGACTAGCGGGAGAGACCCAGTACTTC.